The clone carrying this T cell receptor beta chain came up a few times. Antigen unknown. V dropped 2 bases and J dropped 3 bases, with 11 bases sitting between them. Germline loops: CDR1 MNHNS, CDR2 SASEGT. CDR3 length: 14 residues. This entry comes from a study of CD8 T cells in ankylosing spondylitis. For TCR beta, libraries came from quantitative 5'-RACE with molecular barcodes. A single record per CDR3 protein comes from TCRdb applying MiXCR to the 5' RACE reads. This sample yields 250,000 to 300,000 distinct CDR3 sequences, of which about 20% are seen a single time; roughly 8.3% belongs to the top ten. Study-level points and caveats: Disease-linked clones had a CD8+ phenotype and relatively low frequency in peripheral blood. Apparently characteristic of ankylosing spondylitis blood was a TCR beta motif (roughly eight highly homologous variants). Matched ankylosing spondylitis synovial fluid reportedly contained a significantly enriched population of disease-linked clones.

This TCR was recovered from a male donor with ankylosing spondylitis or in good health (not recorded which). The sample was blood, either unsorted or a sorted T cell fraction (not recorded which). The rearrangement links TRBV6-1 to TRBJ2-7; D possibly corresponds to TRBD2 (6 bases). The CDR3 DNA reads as TGTGCCAGCAGTGAATCTGTGGGGGGCTACGAGCAGTACGTC. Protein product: CASSESVGGYEQYV.